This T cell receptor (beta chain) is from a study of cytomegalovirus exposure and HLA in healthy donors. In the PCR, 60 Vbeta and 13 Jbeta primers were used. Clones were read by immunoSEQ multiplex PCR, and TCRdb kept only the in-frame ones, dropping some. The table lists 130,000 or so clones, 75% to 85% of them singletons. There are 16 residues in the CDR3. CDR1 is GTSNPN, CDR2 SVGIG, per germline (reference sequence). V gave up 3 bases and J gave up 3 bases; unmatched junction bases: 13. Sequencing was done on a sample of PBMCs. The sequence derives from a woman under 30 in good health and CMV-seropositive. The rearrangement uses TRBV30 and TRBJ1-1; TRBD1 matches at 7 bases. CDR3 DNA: TGTGCCTGGAGGAACGCCGCAGACAGGGCGGACACTGAAGCTTTCTTT. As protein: CAWRNAADRADTEAFF.